This record covers a single T cell receptor (beta chain). The target of this receptor is not known. No base quality information exists; no much larger clone differs at one position. TCR beta CDR3 regions were sequenced from DNA using the immunoSEQ Assay. For the original study's pipeline: T cell density was computed as TCR beta template counts normalized to usable DNA estimated by amplifying housekeeping genes. The preseqR package was used to estimate richness by extrapolating to 400,000 templates for PBMC samples and to 120,000 templates for tissue samples. Clonality was taken to be one minus Pielou's evenness. Tissue-enriched TCRs were identified by differential abundance testing using productive amino-acid clonotypes, minimum total count 5 and alpha 0.1. Repertoire overlap between compartments was quantified with the Jaccard Index and Morisita Overlap Index. GLIPH clustered TCR beta CDR3s with public tetramer-defined viral CDR3s; viral motifs required at least three viral sequences plus V-gene enrichment. In its TCRdb copy, this immuneACCESS table keeps in-frame sequences only and misses some clones. Where compared with another copy, unresolved V genes explain less than half of these, and the others have no known cause. That table supplies the V and J calls and clone size; D and trimming were determined from the DNA. Across this sample there are 65,000 or so clones, with roughly 80% seen only once. The top ten hold less than 5.5% of the sample.

This sample was included in a study of T cells in localized non-small cell lung cancer (TCRdb year 2020). About the study as a whole: T cell repertoires of fewer than 250 early-stage NSCLC patients were analyzed, with tumors being compared against uninvolved tumor-adjacent lungs. The cohort comprised some 240 treatment-naïve NSCLC patients with resected, localized lung tumors. The mean age of the NSCLC patients was about 62 years, with approximately 130 men and around 100 women. Broader findings and caveats from the paper: A median of 57 of the top 100 tumor clones turned up in the paired uninvolved adjacent lung, and under 30 of those clones also ranked among the top 100 of that same adjacent lung. Because multi-region tumor sequencing was not performed, intratumor heterogeneity could not be ruled out. Since the design was exploratory, TCR variables were selected using unadjusted p-values with no false-discovery rate correction. Longer overall survival was associated with higher blood T cell density, whereas shorter survival was associated with higher adjacent-lung clonality. The highest T cell clonality was observed in uninvolved tumor-adjacent lung, where clonality exceeded that of tumor, suggesting that antigenic responses were more focused in uninvolved tumor-adjacent lung.

At diagnosis, peripheral blood, uninvolved tumor-adjacent lung and tumor were collected and stored as a combination of fresh-frozen and FFPE material. For TCR repertoire profiling, the blood samples were analyzed as peripheral blood mononuclear cells. Trimming at the junction amounts to 8 bases on V and 7 bases on J, and the germline ends lie 18 bases apart. Spanning cysteine to phenylalanine, the CDR3 consists of 13 amino acids. Only the CDR3 part of the read is kept: 39 bases, read in frame from the first base. CDR1 and CDR2 (SGHTS, YDEGEE) derive from the germline V gene. The TCR originated in a man aged 40-75 years with stage II lung adenocarcinoma. The material was PBMCs, obtained before any cancer treatment. The sequence links TRBV5-8 to TRBJ1-1, with TRBD1 tentatively as D gene (5 bases match). The CDR3 in this case is CASTAQGRGEAFF. The bases read TGTGCCAGTACCGCCCAGGGCCGAGGTGAAGCTTTCTTT.